These 21 T cell receptor beta chains came from one sample sequenced in a study of glioma-infiltrating T cells. Using RNA template, CDR3s of TCR alpha and beta were amplified with iRepertoire arm-PCR. MiXCR was run by TCRdb on the multiplex PCR reads, yielding one entry per CDR3 protein. The sample includes about 200,000 distinct CDR3 sequences, more than 30% of them seen just once. Material for sequencing was glioma tissue, nonneoplastic brain tissue, or PBMCs (not recorded which). Receptors were obtained from a human donor with low-grade glioma or glioblastoma, undergoing nonglioma brain surgery, or in good health (not recorded which).

About this clonotype itself: A junction end diverges from the germline sequence, so it may reflect a read error. CDR3 residues: CASRTRTPSNQPLHF. The DNA of the CDR3 is TGTGCCAGCAGAACCCGGACGCCTAGCAATCAGCCCCTGCATTTT. The gene calls are TRBV27 and TRBJ1-5, with unresolved D. Germline lookup yields CDR1 MNHEY and CDR2 SMNVEV (reference sequence). This CDR3 has 15 amino acids.

This clonotype occurred once. This could be a read error, since a much larger clone is one nucleotide away. The chain has TRBV11-2 and TRBJ1-1; D might be TRBD1 (6 bases). The ends were cut back, 6 bases at V and 1 base at J, with 18 bases in the middle. Germline loops: CDR1 SGHAT, CDR2 FQNNGV. This CDR3 has 16 amino acids. This CDR3 is CASSLLPVQGNTEAFF. The CDR3 nucleotides are TGTGCCAGCAGTCTATTACCGGTACAGGGGAACACTGAAGCTTTCTTT.

This chain links TRBV5-1 with TRBJ2-2, with D maybe TRBD1 (5 bases). Germline loops: CDR1 SGHRS, CDR2 YFSETQ. This CDR3 contains 15 residues. Trimming left V 0 bases short and J 4 bases short, with 10 bases between. This CDR3 is CASSLGGAPTGELFF. The CDR3 region has the DNA TGCGCCAGCAGCTTGGGTGGGGCGCCCACCGGGGAGCTGTTTTTT.

This clonotype was counted once. This sequence joins TRBV6-1 and TRBJ2-7; 9 positions match TRBD1. The J segment lost 6 bases and the V segment lost 8 bases, leaving 5 bases of the junction unmatched. The CDR3 contains 12 residues. Germline CDR1 reads MNHNS; CDR2 reads SASEGT. As DNA, the CDR3 is TGTGCCAGCGAAGGACAGGGGCCCGAGCAGTACTTC. Translated, it gives CASEGQGPEQYF.

As regards this clonotype: One end of the junction fails to match germline, which may point to a read error. This chain uses TRBV20-1 with TRBJ1-1, with D unclear. Germline V gives CDR1 DFQATT, CDR2 SNEGSKA (reference sequence). The CDR3 spans 13 residues. CDR3 region: CSASPTYGPEAFF. The CDR3 nucleotides are TGCAGTGCTAGCCCCACTTACGGCCCTGAGGCTTTCTTT.

Comments on this clonotype: This may stem from a read error, because a much larger clone lies one nucleotide away. The chain recombines TRBV29-1 with TRBJ1-5; a possible D gene is TRBD1 (6 bases). Germline V gene lookup returns CDR1 SQVTM and CDR2 ANQGSEA. This CDR3 region has 15 residues. DNA for the CDR3: TGCGGCGTAGAGTTGCAGGGGAATAGCAATCAGCCCCAGCATTTT. It encodes CGVELQGNSNQPQHF.

This clonotype was counted many times. This chain links TRBV28 with TRBJ2-2; D possibly corresponds to TRBD1 (6 bases). The CDR3 loop spans 13 amino acids. The germline V gene has CDR1 MDHEN and CDR2 SYDVKM. Between the trimmed V and J ends, which lost 8 bases and 2 bases, there was a span of 9 bases. CDR3: CASGTTNTGELFF. Written as DNA, the CDR3 is TGTGCCAGCGGGACAACTAACACCGGGGAGCTGTTTTTT.

This clonotype is a singleton in its sample. The CDR3 does not close with the conserved phenylalanine or tryptophan, likely indicating a read error. CDR3 protein: CASSFSRGTYEQYL. CDR3 nucleotide sequence: TGTGCTAGCAGTTTCTCGCGGGGGACCTACGAGCAGTACCTC. V and J are TRBV27 and TRBJ2-7, with 7 bases that match TRBD2. Germline V gene sequence: CDR1 MNHEY, CDR2 SMNVEV (reference sequence). CDR3 length: 14 amino acids.

The chain is built from TRBV12-3 or TRBV12-4 and TRBJ2-2; perhaps TRBD2 as D (5 bases). Trimming left V 1 base short and J 4 bases short, with 13 bases between. The CDR3 runs 16 residues. CDR3 nucleotides: TGTGCCAGCAGTTTAGGGCTAGAGGGAGCCACCGGGGAGCTGTTTTTT. Protein product: CASSLGLEGATGELFF.

The sample holds many counts of this clonotype. The CDR3 DNA reads TGTGCCAGTAGCGAGCGGGGGAGCTACAATGAGCAGTTCTTC. It specifies CASSERGSYNEQFF. The chain combines TRBV19 with TRBJ2-1; 8 bases line up with TRBD2. Losses at the gene ends were 6 bases for V and 3 bases for J; bases not matched to a gene: 4. Germline CDR1 and CDR2: LNHDA and SQIVND (reference sequence). This CDR3 has 14 residues. Full variable domain (outside the CDR3, taken from reference TRBV19 and TRBJ2-1): DGGITQSPKYLFRKEGQNVTLSCEQNLNHDAMYWYRQDPGQGLRLIYYSQIVNDFQKGDIAEGYSVSREKKESFPLTVTSAQKNPTAFYLCASSERGSYNEQFFGPGTRLTVL.

As to this clonotype: This may come from a read error, since a much larger clone is one base off. This chain links TRBV20-1 with TRBJ2-1; D is unresolved. This CDR3 spans 15 amino acids. Between the trimmed V and J ends, which lost 4 bases and 8 bases, there was a span of 21 bases. In germline, CDR1 is DFQATT, CDR2 SNEGSKA (reference sequence). This CDR3 reads CSAKTPGLGWDEQFF. CDR3 coding DNA: TGCAGTGCTAAAACTCCCGGTCTCGGGTGGGATGAGCAGTTCTTC.

This clonotype was seen more than once but under ten times. The genes are TRBV4-1 and TRBJ2-7; 8 nucleotides line up with TRBD1. The V and J ends lost 4 bases and 1 base, in that order; junction bases with no gene match: 6. CDR1 and CDR2 from the germline V gene are MGHRA and YSYEKL. The CDR3 consists of 15 residues. CDR3 DNA: TGCGCCAGCAGCCCCTACGGGACAGGTTCCTACGAGCAGTACTTC. This codes for CASSPYGTGSYEQYF.

With regard to this clonotype: One junction end does not reproduce the germline sequence, and a read error may be involved. The chain has TRBV7-2 and TRBJ2-2; 7 nucleotides align to TRBD1. CDR1 is SGHTA, CDR2 FQGNSA, per germline. The CDR3 totals 15 residues. CDR3 region: CASSFYRGSAGELFF. CDR3 DNA: TGTGCTAGCAGCTTCTACAGGGGTTCGGCCGGGGAGCTGTTTTTT.

The CDR3 coding sequence is TGCAGTGCTAGAGGAGGGGGCGGGTCTGGAAACACCATATATTTT. Translation gives CSARGGGGSGNTIYF. V is TRBV20-1 and J is TRBJ1-3; 7 nucleotides agree with TRBD1. This CDR3 comprises 15 residues. Germline trimming cut 1 base from V and 1 base from J; bases unmatched to any gene: 4. Looked up from germline, CDR1 is DFQATT and CDR2 is SNEGSKA (reference sequence).

This clonotype occurred many times. The chain is built from TRBV6-2 or TRBV6-3 and TRBJ2-1; tentatively, D is TRBD2 (6 bases). The length of the CDR3 is 15 residues. In germline, CDR1 is MNHEY, CDR2 SVGEGT. V lost 7 bases to trimming and J lost 6 bases, with 19 bases between them. The CDR3 coding sequence is TGTGCCAGCACCCGACGGCGCGGGGTATCCAATGAGCAGTTCTTC. The encoded protein is CASTRRRGVSNEQFF.

This clonotype was seen ten or more times. The V gene is TRBV6-5, the J gene TRBJ2-5; TRBD2 matches at 12 bases. The germline V gene has CDR1 MNHEY and CDR2 SVGAGI. J was trimmed by 4 bases and V by 2 bases; bases with no gene match: 8. The CDR3 extends over 17 amino acids. CDR3 amino acids: CASSYTRLAGVRETQYF. For the CDR3, the DNA is TGTGCCAGCAGTTACACCCGACTAGCGGGAGTAAGAGAGACCCAGTACTTC.

A few counts support this clonotype. One base away lies a much larger clone, so this may be a sequencing read error. This chain links TRBV4-3 with TRBJ2-3; 10 nucleotides agree with TRBD2. The CDR3 spans 16 residues. CDR1 LGHNA and CDR2 YSLEER come from the germline V gene. Unmatched junction bases numbered 9, after V lost 4 bases and J lost 5 bases. The CDR3: CASSRVLAGVGDTQYF. CDR3 nucleotides: TGCGCCAGCAGCCGAGTGCTAGCGGGAGTCGGAGATACGCAGTATTTT.

The chain combines TRBV19 with TRBJ2-2, with D maybe TRBD1 (5 bases). Trimming took 3 bases from V and 2 from J, leaving 10 bases between them. There are 15 residues in the CDR3. Germline V gene data show CDR1 as LNHDA and CDR2 as SQIVND (reference sequence). The DNA of the CDR3 is TGTGCCAGTAGTATTGTCAGGACAAACACCGGGGAGCTGTTTTTT. Its protein product is CASSIVRTNTGELFF. Filled out from reference TRBV19 and TRBJ2-2, the complete variable domain reads DGGITQSPKYLFRKEGQNVTLSCEQNLNHDAMYWYRQDPGQGLRLIYYSQIVNDFQKGDIAEGYSVSREKKESFPLTVTSAQKNPTAFYLCASSIVRTNTGELFFGEGSRLTVL.

In its sample, this clonotype was seen a few times. This chain uses TRBV29-1 with TRBJ2-7; 8 bases are shared with TRBD2. This CDR3 contains 12 residues. The germline V gene has CDR1 SQVTM and CDR2 ANQGSEA. Losses at the gene ends were 6 bases for V and 0 bases for J; bases not matched to a gene: 1. CDR3 DNA: TGCAGCGTACTAGCGGCCTCCTACGAGCAGTACTTC. Residues: CSVLAASYEQYF.

This clonotype was detected many times. The genes are TRBV7-2 and TRBJ2-7, with TRBD2 matching over 10 bases. The CDR3 consists of 15 residues. The ends lost 5 bases at V and 2 bases at J; junction bases unmatched: 6. Per germline, CDR1 SGHTA and CDR2 FQGNSA. The CDR3 protein is CASSQGTSVPYEQYF. For the CDR3, the DNA is TGTGCCAGCAGCCAAGGGACTAGCGTACCCTACGAGCAGTACTTC.

This clonotype appeared a few times. V is TRBV9 and J is TRBJ2-7; TRBD1 matches at 8 bases. The CDR3 length is 12 residues. The germline V gene has CDR1 SGDLS and CDR2 YYNGEE. V lost 3 bases to trimming and J lost 5 bases; unmatched junction nucleotides: 1. In DNA, the CDR3 is TGTGCCAGCAGCGGACAGGGGCACGAGCAGTACTTC. Residues: CASSGQGHEQYF.